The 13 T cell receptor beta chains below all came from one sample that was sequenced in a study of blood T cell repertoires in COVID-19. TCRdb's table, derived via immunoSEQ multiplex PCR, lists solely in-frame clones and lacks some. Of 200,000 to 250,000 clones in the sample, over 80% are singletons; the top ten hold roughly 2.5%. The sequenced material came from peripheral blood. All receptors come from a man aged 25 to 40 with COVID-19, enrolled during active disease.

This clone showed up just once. In DNA form, the CDR3 reads TGTGCCAGCAGCCCGGGAGAGGGGTTGCGGCCCCAGCATTTT. Protein sequence: CASSPGEGLRPQHF. The gene calls are TRBV7-2 and TRBJ1-5; TRBD1 is a possible D gene (5 bases). The CDR3 extends over 14 amino acids. With 5 bases removed from V and 9 bases from J, the gap between germline ends came to 17 bases. The V gene's germline CDR1 is SGHTA and CDR2 FQGNSA.

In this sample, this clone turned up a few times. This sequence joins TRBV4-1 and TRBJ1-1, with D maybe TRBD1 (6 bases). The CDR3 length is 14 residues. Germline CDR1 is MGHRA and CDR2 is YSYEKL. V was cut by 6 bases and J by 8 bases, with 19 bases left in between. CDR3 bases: TGCGCCAGCAGATTACACCTGGGGGGGGCCGAAGCTTTCTTT. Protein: CASRLHLGGAEAFF.

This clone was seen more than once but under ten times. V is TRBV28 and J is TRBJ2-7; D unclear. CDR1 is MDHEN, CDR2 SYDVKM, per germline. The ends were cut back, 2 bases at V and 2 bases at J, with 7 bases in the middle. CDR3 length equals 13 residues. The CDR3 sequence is CASSLVQTYEQYF. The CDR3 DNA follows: TGTGCCAGCAGTTTAGTCCAAACCTACGAGCAGTACTTC.

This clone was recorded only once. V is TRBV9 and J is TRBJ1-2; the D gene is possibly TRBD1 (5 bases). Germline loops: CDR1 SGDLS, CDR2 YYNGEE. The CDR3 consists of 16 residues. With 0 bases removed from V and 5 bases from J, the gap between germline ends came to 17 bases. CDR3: CASSVAGTALNYGYTF. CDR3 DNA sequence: TGTGCCAGCAGCGTAGCTGGGACTGCATTGAATTATGGCTACACCTTC. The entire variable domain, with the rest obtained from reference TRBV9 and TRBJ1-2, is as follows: DSGVTQTPKHLITATGQRVTLRCSPRSGDLSVYWYQQSLDQGLQFLIQYYNGEERAKGNILERFSAQQFPDLHSELNLSSLELGDSALYFCASSVAGTALNYGYTFGSGTRLTVV.

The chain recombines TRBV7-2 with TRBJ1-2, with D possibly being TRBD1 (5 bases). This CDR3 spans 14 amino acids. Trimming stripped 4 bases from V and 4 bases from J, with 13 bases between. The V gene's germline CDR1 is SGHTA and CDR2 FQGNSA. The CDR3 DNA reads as TGTGCCAGCAGCTCCCTACAGGCACCCTATGGCTACACCTTC. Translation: CASSSLQAPYGYTF.

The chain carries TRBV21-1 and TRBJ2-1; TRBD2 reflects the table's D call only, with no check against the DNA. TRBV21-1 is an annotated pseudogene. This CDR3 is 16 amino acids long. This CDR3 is CASSKKGRGAHNEQFF. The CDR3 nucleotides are TGTGCCAGCAGCAAAAAAGGGCGGGGGGCCCACAATGAGCAGTTCTTC.

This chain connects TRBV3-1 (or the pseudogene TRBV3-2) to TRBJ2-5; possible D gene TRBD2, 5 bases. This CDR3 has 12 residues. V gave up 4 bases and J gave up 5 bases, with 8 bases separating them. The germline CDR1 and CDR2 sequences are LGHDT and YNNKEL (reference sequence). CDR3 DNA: TGTGCCAGCAGCCCCAGCGGCGAGACCCAGTACTTC. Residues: CASSPSGETQYF.

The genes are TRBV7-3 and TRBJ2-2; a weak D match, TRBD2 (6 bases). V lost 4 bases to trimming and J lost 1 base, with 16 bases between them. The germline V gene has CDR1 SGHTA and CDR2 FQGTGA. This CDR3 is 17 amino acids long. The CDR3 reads CASSSPTSPGNTGELFF. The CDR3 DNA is TGTGCCAGCAGCTCCCCGACTAGTCCGGGGAACACCGGGGAGCTGTTTTTT.

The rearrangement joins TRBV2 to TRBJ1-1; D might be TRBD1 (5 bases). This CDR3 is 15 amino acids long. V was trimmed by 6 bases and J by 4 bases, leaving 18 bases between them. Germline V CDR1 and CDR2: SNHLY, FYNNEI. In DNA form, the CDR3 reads TGTGCCAGCAGGGAACAGACCCGGGGGAGCACTGAAGCTTTCTTT. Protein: CASREQTRGSTEAFF.

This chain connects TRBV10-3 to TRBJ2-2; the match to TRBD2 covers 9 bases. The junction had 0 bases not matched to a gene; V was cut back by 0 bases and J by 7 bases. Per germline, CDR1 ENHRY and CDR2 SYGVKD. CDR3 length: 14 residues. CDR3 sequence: CAISESTSGGELFF. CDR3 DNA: TGTGCCATCAGTGAGTCGACTAGCGGCGGGGAGCTGTTTTTT.

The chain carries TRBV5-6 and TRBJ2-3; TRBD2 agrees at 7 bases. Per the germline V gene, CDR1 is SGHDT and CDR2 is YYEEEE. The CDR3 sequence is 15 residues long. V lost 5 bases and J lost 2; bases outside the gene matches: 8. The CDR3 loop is CASREAGRYTDTQYF. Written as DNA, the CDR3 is TGTGCCAGCAGGGAAGCGGGACGGTACACAGATACGCAGTATTTT.

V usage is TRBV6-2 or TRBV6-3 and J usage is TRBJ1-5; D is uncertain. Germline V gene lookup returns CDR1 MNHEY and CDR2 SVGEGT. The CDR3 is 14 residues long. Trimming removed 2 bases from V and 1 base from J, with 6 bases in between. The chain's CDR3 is CASSYITSNQPQHF. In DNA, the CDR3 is TGTGCCAGCAGTTACATAACAAGCAATCAGCCCCAGCATTTT.

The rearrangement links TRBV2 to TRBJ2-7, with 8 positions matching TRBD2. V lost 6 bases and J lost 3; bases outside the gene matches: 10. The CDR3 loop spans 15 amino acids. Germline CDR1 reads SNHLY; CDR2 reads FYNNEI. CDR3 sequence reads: CASSHGHREGYEQYF. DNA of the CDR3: TGTGCCAGCAGCCACGGGCATCGGGAGGGCTACGAGCAGTACTTC.